This T cell receptor beta chain came from a study of Tregs in tolerant kidney transplant recipients. Whole-study findings and limits: The most relevant donor-specific Treg TCRbeta repertoire apparently came from expansion with activated donor B cells. Few patients were studied, so findings need validation in larger groups.

TCRdb's table, derived via immunoSEQ multiplex PCR, lists solely in-frame clones and lacks some. The repertoire holds about 240,000 clones, with about 80% as singletons. Of note for this clone: Its cognate antigen is unknown.

V shed 11 bases and J shed 0 bases, with 10 bases lying between them. This CDR3 contains 13 residues. The V gene's germline CDR1 is MNHEY and CDR2 SVGAGI. Thawed PBMCs were FACS-sorted into unstimulated CD4+CD25+CD127- regulatory T cells, CD4+CD25- non-regulatory cells, CD4 and CD8 cells. The specimen was CD4+ T cells from blood. The J gene is TRBJ1-4, the V gene TRBV6-5, with TRBD1 as a possible D gene (5 bases). This TCR was recovered from a human donor in good health. The CDR3 nucleotides read TGTGCCGCCCGGGACCCAACTAATGAAAAACTGTTTTTT. Translating it yields CAARDPTNEKLFF.